The T cell receptor (beta chain) described here comes from a study of blood T cell repertoires in COVID-19 (dated by TCRdb to 2018 to 2020). General notes on the study: Collaborator samples came from the United States, Italy and Spain and covered acute and convalescent phases of COVID-19. The prospective study material was composed of cDNA or gDNA derived from T cells, B-cell-depleted T cells, or PBMCs. Deeply sampled blood TCRbeta repertoires from subjects exposed to, actively infected with, or recovered from COVID-19 were included in the dataset. The repertoires were released in a freely available public database meant as a resource for research on the immune response to SARS-CoV-2. Samples were obtained from the ongoing ImmuneRACE study (first 160 participants) and from 1,254 subjects provided by 6 global collaborators. A de-identified subject ID, COVID-19 status, age in years and sex were almost always included in the sample metadata. Where HLA class I and class II types were available, the types were taken from metadata supplied by the sample provider, not from assay-based typing.

Including the terminal cysteine and phenylalanine, the CDR3 comprises 17 residues. Kept here is only the CDR3 DNA, which spans 51 bases and is read in frame from base 1. The CDR1 and CDR2 encoded by the germline V gene are MDHEN and SYDVKM. The germline ends are 17 bases apart after V is trimmed by 3 bases and J by 2 bases. TCRbeta CDR3 regions were amplified from genomic DNA using the immunoSEQ Assay, a bias-controlled multiplex PCR. The original methods were these. Nucleated cell counts per sample were estimated from amplification of reference gene primers within the assay. To quantify the absolute abundance of each unique TCRbeta CDR3 rearrangement, sequence reads were collapsed and filtered. Productive Simpson clonality was computed per sample as the square root of Simpson's diversity index over productive rearrangements. The clones in this table, taken by TCRdb from immuneACCESS, are in-frame only. Not every clone is retained; where verified, under half of the shortfall comes from an unresolved V gene, and the cause of the rest is unknown. V and J calls and clone size are given by that table; D and trimming were obtained from the DNA. This sample holds about 170,000 clones; 85% to 90% were observed only once. 2.5% to 3% of the sample rests with the top ten.

Findings and caveats that apply to the study as a whole: The quantity of clinical and demographic metadata differed by source and by participant and was supplied without curation.

In the case of this clone: Its antigen remains undetermined. Base-call qualities are not available, and no considerably larger clone is one nucleotide away.

At one collaborating source in Seattle, patients were enrolled during active infection and were followed longitudinally through the course of disease. Each collaborating institution followed its own protocols to collect whole blood in K2EDTA tubes. For TCRbeta analysis, collaborators shipped samples as frozen whole blood, isolated PBMCs, or DNA extracted from either of those sample types. Recombination joined TRBV28 with TRBJ2-1; the D gene is perhaps TRBD2, on 6 matching bases. The sequencing sample was made of peripheral blood. The clonotype originates from a woman at least 80 years old with COVID-19, enrolled during active disease. This receptor carries the CDR3 CASSLRHRRDPYNEQFF. The DNA reads as follows: TGTGCCAGCAGTTTGCGCCATCGGAGGGACCCCTACAATGAGCAGTTCTTC.